These T cell receptor beta chains were read from a single sample in a study of immune evolution from preneoplasia to lung adenocarcinoma. Method: immunoSEQ multiplex PCR; TCRdb's copy keeps in-frame clones and lacks some. The sample gives about 6,400 clones, more than 60% of which show up once; about 6.2% is in the top ten. Sequenced sample: FFPE minimally invasive lung adenocarcinoma tissue. These receptors all stem from a person aged 50-70 years with lung adenocarcinoma. Both conserved end residues are part of each CDR3. A D gene is named only where the DNA matches it firmly. Size is omitted from some rows. Given values are once, few, many or a class for expanded clones.

j_gene: TRBJ1-2
d_gene: TRBD1
abundance: -
v_gene: TRBV19
CDR3nt: TGTGCCAGTAGCCAAGGGACAGGGAACTATGGCTACACCTTC
CDR3aa: CASSQGTGNYGYTF

j_gene: TRBJ1-2
d_gene: TRBD1
abundance: -
v_gene: TRBV10-3
CDR3nt: TGTGCCATCAGTGATCAGGGGGCTAGAGGCTACACCTTC
CDR3aa: CAISDQGARGYTF

j_gene: TRBJ1-2
d_gene: -
abundance: -
v_gene: TRBV7-2
CDR3nt: TGTGCCAGCAGCTTAGGCCCCTCGATGAACTATGGCTACACCTTC
CDR3aa: CASSLGPSMNYGYTF

j_gene: TRBJ2-5
d_gene: -
abundance: -
v_gene: TRBV5-6
CDR3nt: TGTGCCAGCAGCTTGCGGGGAACCCAGTACTTC
CDR3aa: CASSLRGTQYF

j_gene: TRBJ2-1
d_gene: -
abundance: -
v_gene: TRBV4-1
CDR3nt: TGCGCCAGCAGCCCAGGGGGACTAGTGAATATGCGGGATGAGCAGTTCTTC
CDR3aa: CASSPGGLVNMRDEQFF

j_gene: TRBJ2-3
d_gene: -
abundance: -
v_gene: TRBV9
CDR3nt: TGTGCCAGCAGCTTCCAGGACGGTTTCACAGATACGCAGTATTTT
CDR3aa: CASSFQDGFTDTQYF

j_gene: TRBJ1-1
d_gene: TRBD1
abundance: -
v_gene: TRBV30
CDR3nt: TGTGCCTGGAGTCAGGGGGCGAGGACTGAAGCTTTCTTT
CDR3aa: CAWSQGARTEAFF

j_gene: TRBJ2-1
d_gene: TRBD1
abundance: once
v_gene: TRBV11-3
CDR3nt: TGTGCCAGCAGCCCGGGACAGGGAGTTTACAATGAGCAGTTCTTC
CDR3aa: CASSPGQGVYNEQFF

j_gene: TRBJ2-7
d_gene: TRBD1
abundance: -
v_gene: TRBV6-1
CDR3nt: TGTGCCAGCAGCCGGGGACAGGGCCGTTACGAGCAGTACTTC
CDR3aa: CASSRGQGRYEQYF

j_gene: TRBJ2-6
d_gene: -
abundance: few
v_gene: TRBV7-9
CDR3nt: TGTGCCAGCAGCTTTGTTGCCGGAGCCTCTGGGGCCAACGTCCTGACTTTC
CDR3aa: CASSFVAGASGANVLTF

j_gene: TRBJ2-7
d_gene: TRBD1
abundance: -
v_gene: TRBV7-2
CDR3nt: TGTGCCAGCAGCTTAGAGTGGACAGGGGGGTTCTACGAGCAGTACTTC
CDR3aa: CASSLEWTGGFYEQYF

j_gene: TRBJ1-3
d_gene: -
abundance: -
v_gene: TRBV5-1
CDR3nt: TGCGCCAGCAGCTTGATGGACGGGAGCTCTGGAAACACCATATATTTT
CDR3aa: CASSLMDGSSGNTIYF

j_gene: TRBJ1-5
d_gene: TRBD1
abundance: few
v_gene: TRBV25-1
CDR3nt: TGTGCCAGCAGTGATCCACAGGGGCGGAATCAGCCCCAGCATTTT
CDR3aa: CASSDPQGRNQPQHF

j_gene: TRBJ1-4
d_gene: -
abundance: -
v_gene: TRBV29-1
CDR3nt: TGCAGCGTTGCTCATAATGAAAAACTGTTTTTT
CDR3aa: CSVAHNEKLFF

j_gene: TRBJ1-1
d_gene: -
abundance: few
v_gene: TRBV12-5
CDR3nt: TGTGCCTCGACCGAAGGATGGAACACTGAAGCTTTCTTT
CDR3aa: CASTEGWNTEAFF

j_gene: TRBJ2-6
d_gene: -
abundance: -
v_gene: TRBV4-2
CDR3nt: TGTGCCAGCAGCCAAGCTCATGGGGGCTCTGGGGCCAACGTCCTGACTTTC
CDR3aa: CASSQAHGGSGANVLTF

j_gene: TRBJ1-5
d_gene: -
abundance: -
v_gene: TRBV19
CDR3nt: TGTGCCAGTAGGGCGGAGAATCAGCCCCAGCATTTT
CDR3aa: CASRAENQPQHF

j_gene: TRBJ1-5
d_gene: -
abundance: -
v_gene: TRBV27
CDR3nt: TGTGCCAGCAGTTTATCTGGCAATCAGCCCCAGCATTTT
CDR3aa: CASSLSGNQPQHF

j_gene: TRBJ2-4
d_gene: -
abundance: -
v_gene: TRBV6-5
CDR3nt: TGTGCCAGCAGTAGTCTGGCCAAAAACATTCAGTACTTC
CDR3aa: CASSSLAKNIQYF

j_gene: TRBJ1-6
d_gene: TRBD1
abundance: once
v_gene: TRBV5-6
CDR3nt: TGTGCCAGCAGCTCCTCAGGACAGGGGTTGAGGTCACCCCTCCACTTT
CDR3aa: CASSSSGQGLRSPLHF

j_gene: TRBJ2-3
d_gene: TRBD2
abundance: -
v_gene: TRBV7-2
CDR3nt: TGTGCCAGCAGCACCCCAGGGCTAGCGGGCTATACGCAGTATTTT
CDR3aa: CASSTPGLAGYTQYF

j_gene: TRBJ2-5
d_gene: TRBD1
abundance: -
v_gene: TRBV28
CDR3nt: TGTGCCAGCAGTTTAAGGACAGGGGCCCAGTACTTC
CDR3aa: CASSLRTGAQYF

j_gene: TRBJ1-1
d_gene: TRBD1
abundance: -
v_gene: TRBV5-1
CDR3nt: TGCGCCAGCAGCTTTAACAGGGGTTCGAGCACTGAAGCTTTCTTT
CDR3aa: CASSFNRGSSTEAFF

j_gene: TRBJ2-5
d_gene: -
abundance: -
v_gene: TRBV5-5
CDR3nt: TGTGCCAGCAGCTTGGCCTGGGAAGAGACCCAGTACTTC
CDR3aa: CASSLAWEETQYF

j_gene: TRBJ1-1
d_gene: -
abundance: -
v_gene: TRBV28
CDR3nt: TGTGCCAGCAGTTTAGTTACTCGAAGGGCTTTCTTT
CDR3aa: CASSLVTRRAFF

j_gene: TRBJ2-2
d_gene: TRBD2
abundance: -
v_gene: TRBV2
CDR3nt: TGTGCCAGCAGTGAATGGGACTATCGAACCGGGGAGCTGTTTTTT
CDR3aa: CASSEWDYRTGELFF

j_gene: TRBJ1-1
d_gene: -
abundance: -
v_gene: TRBV4-1
CDR3nt: TGCGCCAGCAGCCAATTCGAGGGGAACACTGAAGCTTTCTTT
CDR3aa: CASSQFEGNTEAFF

j_gene: TRBJ1-5
d_gene: TRBD1
abundance: -
v_gene: TRBV28
CDR3nt: TGTGCCAGCAGTCCGACAGGGGGCGGATTTTCTCAGCCCCAGCATTTT
CDR3aa: CASSPTGGGFSQPQHF

j_gene: TRBJ2-3
d_gene: TRBD1
abundance: -
v_gene: TRBV27
CDR3nt: TGTGCCAGCAGTGCCAGGAAACAACAGGGGGCAGATACGCAGTATTTT
CDR3aa: CASSARKQQGADTQYF

j_gene: TRBJ2-3
d_gene: TRBD2
abundance: -
v_gene: TRBV15
CDR3nt: TGTGCCACCAGCCGACTAGCGGGGGCCACAGATACGCAGTATTTT
CDR3aa: CATSRLAGATDTQYF

j_gene: TRBJ1-1
d_gene: TRBD1
abundance: -
v_gene: TRBV29-1
CDR3nt: TGCAGCGTACGTAAGGACAGGGCAAGCCCTGAAGCTTTCTTT
CDR3aa: CSVRKDRASPEAFF

j_gene: TRBJ1-3
d_gene: -
abundance: few
v_gene: TRBV7-9
CDR3nt: TGTGCCAGCAGCCCAGAATTTGGAAACACCATATATTTT
CDR3aa: CASSPEFGNTIYF

j_gene: TRBJ2-7
d_gene: -
abundance: -
v_gene: TRBV7-8
CDR3nt: TGTGCCAGCAGCCCGCGGACTGGAGTAGAGTTCGAGCAGTACTTC
CDR3aa: CASSPRTGVEFEQYF

j_gene: TRBJ1-1
d_gene: -
abundance: -
v_gene: TRBV5-1
CDR3nt: TGCGCCAGCAGCGCCGCGGGGGGCGCTGGGGCTGAAGCTTTCTTT
CDR3aa: CASSAAGGAGAEAFF

j_gene: TRBJ2-3
d_gene: -
abundance: once
v_gene: TRBV9
CDR3nt: TGTGCCAGCAGCGAGGGCGGGTATACGCAGTATTTT
CDR3aa: CASSEGGYTQYF

j_gene: TRBJ2-5
d_gene: -
abundance: -
v_gene: TRBV6-5
CDR3nt: TGTGCCACCGGGGCCCTACAAGAGACCCAGTACTTC
CDR3aa: CATGALQETQYF

j_gene: TRBJ2-2
d_gene: TRBD1
abundance: few
v_gene: TRBV5-1
CDR3nt: TGCGCCAGCAGCAACCAACAGGGGGCCGGGGAGCTGTTTTTT
CDR3aa: CASSNQQGAGELFF

j_gene: TRBJ1-1
d_gene: -
abundance: -
v_gene: TRBV7-2
CDR3nt: TGTGCCAGCAGCTTAGCGCAGGGGTTGAACACTGAAGCTTTCTTT
CDR3aa: CASSLAQGLNTEAFF

j_gene: TRBJ1-5
d_gene: TRBD1
abundance: -
v_gene: TRBV28
CDR3nt: TGTGCCAGCAGTACACCGGGACAGGGGGCTTTCAATCAGCCCCAGCATTTT
CDR3aa: CASSTPGQGAFNQPQHF

j_gene: TRBJ2-7
d_gene: TRBD1
abundance: -
v_gene: TRBV19
CDR3nt: TGTGCCAGTAGTATAGGGACAGGACTCTACGAGCAGTACTTC
CDR3aa: CASSIGTGLYEQYF

j_gene: TRBJ2-3
d_gene: -
abundance: -
v_gene: TRBV25-1
CDR3nt: TGTGCCAGCAGTGACGCTTCGAGTTTCACAGATACGCAGTATTTT
CDR3aa: CASSDASSFTDTQYF

j_gene: TRBJ2-1
d_gene: TRBD2
abundance: few
v_gene: TRBV5-4
CDR3nt: TGTGCCAGCAGCTTGGTGCTAACTAGCGATGAGCAGTTCTTC
CDR3aa: CASSLVLTSDEQFF

j_gene: TRBJ1-2
d_gene: -
abundance: -
v_gene: TRBV19
CDR3nt: TGTGCCAGTAGTATATCAAAAACAGGTTTATATGGCTACACCTTC
CDR3aa: CASSISKTGLYGYTF

j_gene: TRBJ2-3
d_gene: -
abundance: -
v_gene: TRBV5-4
CDR3nt: TGTGCCAGCAGGGCAGGGAGGAGCACAGATACGCAGTATTTT
CDR3aa: CASRAGRSTDTQYF

j_gene: TRBJ1-2
d_gene: -
abundance: -
v_gene: TRBV4-1
CDR3nt: TGCGCCAGCAGCCAAGAAGGTTGGACCGCGGGGGAGAAGGACTATGGCTACACCTTC
CDR3aa: CASSQEGWTAGEKDYGYTF

j_gene: TRBJ1-1
d_gene: -
abundance: -
v_gene: TRBV28
CDR3nt: TGTGCCAGCAGTGGTCAGGAGAACACTGAAGCTTTCTTT
CDR3aa: CASSGQENTEAFF